This T cell receptor (delta chain) was identified in a study of gamma-delta T cells after stem cell transplantation. TCRdb applied CATT to the RT-PCR reads for clone calling. Here the sample spans 650 to 850 delta-chain clones, approximately 10% being singletons. This CDR3 comprises 20 residues. V lost 0 bases and J lost 0; bases outside the gene matches: 18. Germline V lookup: CDR1 NSMFDY, CDR2 ISSIKDK. This clone turned up a few times. The protein TCRdb lists belongs to a much larger clone and differs from this DNA's translation at residue 10, which points to a read error; the protein shown is made from the DNA.

The rearrangement uses TRAV29/DV5 and TRDJ1, with 9 bases matching TRDD3. Sequencing input: gamma-delta T cells. This receptor was taken from a human donor. It is not recorded whose cells these are; they may come from a transplant donor. This CDR3 is CAASARAGGCLPRYTDKLIF. The CDR3 DNA reads as TGTGCAGCAAGCGCGCGGGCTGGGGGATGCTTGCCAAGGTACACCGATAAACTCATCTTT.